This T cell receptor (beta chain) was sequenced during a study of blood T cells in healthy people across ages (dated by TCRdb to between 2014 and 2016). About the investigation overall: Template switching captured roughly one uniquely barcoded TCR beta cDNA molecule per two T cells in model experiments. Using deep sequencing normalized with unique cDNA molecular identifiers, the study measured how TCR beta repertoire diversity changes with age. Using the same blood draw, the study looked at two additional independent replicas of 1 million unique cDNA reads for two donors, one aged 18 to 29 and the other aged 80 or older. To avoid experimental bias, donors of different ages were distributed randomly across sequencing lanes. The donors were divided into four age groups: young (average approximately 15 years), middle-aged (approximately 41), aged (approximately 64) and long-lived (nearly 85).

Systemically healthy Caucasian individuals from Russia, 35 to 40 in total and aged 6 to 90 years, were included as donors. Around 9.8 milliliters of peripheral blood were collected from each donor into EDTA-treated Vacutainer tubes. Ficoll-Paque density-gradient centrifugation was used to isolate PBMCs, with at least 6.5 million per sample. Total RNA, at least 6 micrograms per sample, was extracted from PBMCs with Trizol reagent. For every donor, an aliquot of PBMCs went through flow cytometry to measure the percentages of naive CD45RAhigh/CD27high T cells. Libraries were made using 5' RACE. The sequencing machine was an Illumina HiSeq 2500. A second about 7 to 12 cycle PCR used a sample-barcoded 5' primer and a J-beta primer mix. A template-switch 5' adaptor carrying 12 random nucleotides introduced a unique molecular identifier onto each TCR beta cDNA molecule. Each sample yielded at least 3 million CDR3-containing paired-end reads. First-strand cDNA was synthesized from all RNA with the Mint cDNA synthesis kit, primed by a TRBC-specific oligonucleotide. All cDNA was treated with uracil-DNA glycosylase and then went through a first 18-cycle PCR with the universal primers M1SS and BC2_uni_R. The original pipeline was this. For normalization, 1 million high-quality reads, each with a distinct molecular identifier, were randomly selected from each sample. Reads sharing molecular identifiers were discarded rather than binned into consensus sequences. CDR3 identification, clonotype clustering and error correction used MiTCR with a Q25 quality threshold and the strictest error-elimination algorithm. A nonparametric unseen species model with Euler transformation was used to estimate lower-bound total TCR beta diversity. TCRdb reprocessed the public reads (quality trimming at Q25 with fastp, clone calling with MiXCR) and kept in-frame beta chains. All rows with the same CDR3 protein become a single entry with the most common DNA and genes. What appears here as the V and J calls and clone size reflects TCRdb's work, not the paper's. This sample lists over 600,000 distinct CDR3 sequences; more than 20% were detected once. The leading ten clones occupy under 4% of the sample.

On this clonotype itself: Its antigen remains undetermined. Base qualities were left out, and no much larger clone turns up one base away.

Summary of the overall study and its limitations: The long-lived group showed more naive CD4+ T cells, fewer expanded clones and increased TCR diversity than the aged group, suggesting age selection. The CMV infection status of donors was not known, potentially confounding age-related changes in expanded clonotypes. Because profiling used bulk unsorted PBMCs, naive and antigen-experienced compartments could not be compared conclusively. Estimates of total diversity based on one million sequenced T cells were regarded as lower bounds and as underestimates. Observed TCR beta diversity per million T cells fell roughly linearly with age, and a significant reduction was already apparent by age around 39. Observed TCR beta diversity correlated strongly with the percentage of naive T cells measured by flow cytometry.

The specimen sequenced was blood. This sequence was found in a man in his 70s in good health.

The sequence in DNA is TGTGCCAGCAACGAAAAGGGGCGGGAGGGGTCAGATACGCAGTATTTT. This gives the protein CASNEKGREGSDTQYF. Recombination connected TRBV25-1 to TRBJ2-3; 9 of the junction bases match TRBD2. Inclusive of the bounding cysteine and phenylalanine, the CDR3 is 16 residues long. Of the read, only the CDR3 DNA is kept; its 48 bases are in frame from base 1. Clipping removes 7 bases from V and 4 bases from J, with 12 as the unmatched junction base count. For CDR1 and CDR2, the germline V gene lists MGHDK and SYGVNS.